These 3 T cell receptor beta chains were all obtained from the same sample, sequenced in a study of intratumoral heterogeneity in liver cancer. The assay was immunoSEQ multiplex PCR, and TCRdb's table has in-frame clones only and misses some. There are 20,000 to 25,000 clones in the sample; roughly 73% occur only once, and 17% lies in the top ten. This sample comprised tumor-adjacent normal tissue, obtained before any cancer treatment. These receptors were taken from a woman in her sixties or seventies with hepatocellular carcinoma.

This rearrangement joins TRBV19 to TRBJ2-7, with TRBD1 matching over 7 bases. There are 15 residues in the CDR3. Germline loops: CDR1 LNHDA, CDR2 SQIVND (reference sequence). Unmatched junction bases numbered 13, after V lost 6 bases and J lost 5 bases. CDR3 coding DNA: TGTGCCAGTAGCCCAGGTACGGGACAGATCCACGAGCAGTACTTC. Protein product: CASSPGTGQIHEQYF.

This clone has a handful of counts. The chain uses TRBV7-3 and TRBJ2-7; TRBD1 or TRBD2 may be the D gene (5 bases each). CDR1 is SGHTA, CDR2 FQGTGA, per germline. This CDR3 has 15 residues. V was shortened by 2 bases and J by 0 bases, with 11 bases between the two germline ends. The CDR3 nucleotides are TGTGCCAGCAGCTTAGGAGTGGGACGCTCCTACGAGCAGTACTTC. Its translation: CASSLGVGRSYEQYF.

The sample holds a few counts of this clone. The V gene is TRBV10-1, the J gene TRBJ1-1; 9 bases line up with TRBD1. The CDR3 runs to 18 residues. Trimming took 3 bases from V and 2 from J; bases not matched to a gene: 13. The V gene's germline CDR1 is WNHNN and CDR2 SYGVQD (reference sequence). The chain's CDR3 is CASSDHGIQGAINTEAFF. The DNA for the CDR3 is TGCGCCAGCAGTGACCATGGAATACAGGGGGCTATCAACACTGAAGCTTTCTTT.